Each of the 17 T cell receptor beta chains below was sequenced from the same sample in a study of blood T cell repertoires in COVID-19. The assay was immunoSEQ multiplex PCR, and TCRdb's table has in-frame clones only and misses some. The sample holds some 28,000 clones, 87% seen once. The sample was peripheral blood. The receptor set was obtained from a human donor in a cohort sampled during active COVID-19.

This clone was detected a few times. The CDR3 loop reads CASSLLLLGQGEKLFF. The CDR3, as DNA: TGTGCCAGCAGTTTATTGCTCCTTGGACAGGGAGAAAAACTGTTTTTT. The genes are TRBV28 and TRBJ1-4; TRBD1 agrees at 8 bases. This CDR3 comprises 16 residues. The V and J ends lost 1 base and 8 bases, in that order; junction bases with no gene match: 9. Germline CDR1 and CDR2: MDHEN and SYDVKM. The whole variable domain, filled in from reference TRBV28 and TRBJ1-4, reads DVKVTQSSRYLVKRTGEKVFLECVQDMDHENMFWYRQDPGLGLRLIYFSYDVKMKEKGDIPEGYSVSREKKERFSLILESASTNQTSMYLCASSLLLLGQGEKLFFGSGTQLSVL.

The chain couples TRBV2 to TRBJ1-2, with D perhaps matching TRBD1 (6 bases). Germline CDR1 SNHLY, CDR2 FYNNEI. The germline V and J ends were trimmed by 7 bases and 6 bases, with 12 bases remaining between them. The CDR3 runs to 12 residues. CDR3 residues: CASKDRSDGYTF. CDR3 in DNA: TGTGCCAGCAAAGACAGGTCCGATGGCTACACCTTC.

The chain recombines TRBV5-1 with TRBJ2-5, with D possibly TRBD1 on 6 matching bases. Germline V gene lookup returns CDR1 SGHRS and CDR2 YFSETQ. CDR3 length: 14 amino acids. V was shortened by 0 bases and J by 4 bases, with 10 bases between the two germline ends. The CDR3 spells CASSLDSGVETQYF. The CDR3 DNA reads as TGCGCCAGCAGCTTGGATTCAGGGGTAGAGACCCAGTACTTC. The variable domain in full, completed from reference TRBV5-1 and TRBJ2-5, reads KAGVTQTPRYLIKTRGQQVTLSCSPISGHRSVSWYQQTPGQGLQFLFEYFSETQRNKGNFPGRFSGRQFSNSRSEMNVSTLELGDSALYLCASSLDSGVETQYFGPGTRLLVL.

This rearrangement joins TRBV2 to TRBJ2-5; no clear D. The CDR3 covers 13 residues. Deletions cut 5 bases from V and 5 bases from J, with 12 bases between. The germline V gene has CDR1 SNHLY and CDR2 FYNNEI. CDR3 loop: CASSIRSTETQYF. Written as DNA, the CDR3 is TGTGCCAGCAGTATCAGGTCCACGGAGACCCAGTACTTC.

This chain joins TRBV7-3 and TRBJ2-3; TRBD2 might be the D (6 bases). The length of the CDR3 is 13 residues. Trimming took off 7 bases at V and 3 bases at J, with 11 bases between the two ends. In germline, CDR1 is SGHTA, CDR2 FQGTGA. The CDR3 nucleotides read TGTGCCAGCACGCGGGGTCCTACAGATACGCAGTATTTT. Translation: CASTRGPTDTQYF. The variable domain in full, with the rest retrieved from reference TRBV7-3 and TRBJ2-3, is GAGVSQTPSNKVTEKGKYVELRCDPISGHTALYWYRQSLGQGPEFLIYFQGTGAADDSGLPNDRFFAVRPEGSVSTLKIQRTERGDSAVYLCASTRGPTDTQYFGPGTRLTVL.

V gene TRBV21-1 combines with J gene TRBJ1-1; the table assigns TRBD1, which was not confirmed against the DNA. TRBV21-1 represents a pseudogene. There are 15 residues in the CDR3. The CDR3: CASSKGQGPCTEAFF. For the CDR3, the DNA is TGTGCCAGCAGCAAGGGACAGGGGCCATGCACGGAAGCTTTCTTT.

V gene TRBV9 combines with J gene TRBJ2-1; TRBD2 is a possible D gene (6 bases). The CDR3 sequence is 15 residues long. Trimming took off 3 bases at V and 0 bases at J, with 10 bases between the two ends. Germline V gene lookup returns CDR1 SGDLS and CDR2 YYNGEE. DNA for the CDR3: TGTGCCAGCAGCGAGGACGGGAGCTCCTACAATGAGCAGTTCTTC. This translates into CASSEDGSSYNEQFF.

This chain joins TRBV28 and TRBJ1-4; D uncertain. The CDR3 consists of 14 residues. Germline CDR1 MDHEN, CDR2 SYDVKM. V lost 3 bases to trimming and J lost 5 bases, with 10 bases between them. The CDR3 coding sequence is TGTGCCAGCAGTTTCCCCGGGATCAATGAAAAACTGTTTTTT. Translation: CASSFPGINEKLFF.

The chain couples TRBV27 to TRBJ1-4; tentatively, D is TRBD1 (6 bases). V lost 3 bases to trimming and J lost 6 bases, with 11 bases between them. The CDR3 covers 14 residues. From germline, CDR1 is MNHEY and CDR2 SMNVEV (reference sequence). The CDR3: CASSLAGADEKLFF. CDR3 DNA: TGTGCCAGCAGTTTGGCAGGGGCGGATGAAAAACTGTTTTTT.

The chain couples TRBV4-1 to TRBJ2-2; the D is unclear. Germline assignment: CDR1 MGHRA and CDR2 YSYEKL. The V end was cut by 0 bases, the J end by 7 bases, with 18 bases between. The CDR3 has 17 residues. CDR3 bases: TGCGCCAGCAGCCAAGATACCGCAAAGGCCCGCGGCGGGGAGCTGTTTTTT. It codes for CASSQDTAKARGGELFF.

The rearrangement uses TRBV11-2 and TRBJ2-5; TRBD1 matches 10 bases. V shed 5 bases and J 5 bases; nucleotides not matched to a gene: 11. The CDR3 runs to 16 residues. Per the germline V gene, CDR1 is SGHAT and CDR2 is FQNNGV. CDR3 sequence: CASSPPWTGGKETQYF. The CDR3 DNA reads as TGTGCCAGCAGCCCACCGTGGACAGGGGGAAAGGAGACCCAGTACTTC.

This sequence joins TRBV4-1 and TRBJ2-1; 10 bases align to TRBD2. The V gene's germline CDR1 is MGHRA and CDR2 YSYEKL. V lost 4 bases, J lost 6 bases, and 9 bases stayed unmatched. CDR3 length: 16 residues. CDR3 region: CASSREAGGPGNEQFF. DNA for the CDR3: TGCGCCAGCAGCCGCGAAGCGGGAGGGCCTGGCAATGAGCAGTTCTTC.

This chain joins TRBV6-1 and TRBJ2-7; D not certain. Germline CDR1 is MNHNS and CDR2 is SASEGT. This CDR3 has 11 amino acids. Trimming left V 0 bases short and J 11 bases short, with 8 bases between. Here the CDR3 reads CASSEAIRKYF. In DNA, the CDR3 is TGTGCCAGCAGTGAAGCGATCAGGAAGTACTTC.

J is TRBJ2-1 and V is TRBV7-8; D is possibly TRBD2 (6 bases). Trimming pared 6 bases from V and 4 bases from J, leaving 16 bases between. Per the germline V gene, CDR1 is SGHVS and CDR2 is FQNEAQ. This CDR3 has 15 amino acids. CDR3 DNA sequence: TGTGCCAGCAGTCACCGGGACTCGGGGTACAATGAGCAGTTCTTC. Translated: CASSHRDSGYNEQFF.

J is TRBJ2-1 and V is TRBV19, with 13 bases that match TRBD2. V gave up 4 bases and J gave up 4 bases; unmatched junction bases: 7. Germline loops: CDR1 LNHDA, CDR2 SQIVND (reference sequence). There are 17 residues in the CDR3. The CDR3 spells CASSTGTSGVRYNEQFF. DNA for the CDR3: TGTGCCAGTAGTACCGGGACTAGCGGGGTGAGATACAATGAGCAGTTCTTC.

This clone was detected only a few times. The V gene is TRBV7-9, the J gene TRBJ1-4, with 9 bases identical to TRBD1. V dropped 4 bases and J dropped 6; count of bases not matched to a gene: 6. The CDR3 extends over 15 amino acids. Germline loops: CDR1 SEHNR, CDR2 FQNEAQ (reference sequence). CDR3 sequence: CASSSTGGGYEKLFF. CDR3 DNA sequence: TGTGCCAGCAGCTCCACAGGGGGCGGTTATGAAAAACTGTTTTTT.

The chain employs TRBV9 and TRBJ2-3, with 7 positions matching TRBD2. The CDR3 runs to 16 residues. Germline V gives CDR1 SGDLS, CDR2 YYNGEE. V lost 2 bases and J lost 1; bases outside the gene matches: 7. The CDR3 loop is CASSVRGDMGTDTQYF. For the CDR3, the DNA is TGTGCCAGCAGCGTCCGGGGGGATATGGGCACAGATACGCAGTATTTT.